This T cell receptor (beta chain) comes out of a study of blood T cell repertoires in COVID-19. Cohort assignment relied on participant-reported clinical history. The ends were cut back, 3 bases at V and 1 base at J, with 12 bases in the middle. The CDR3 length is 14 residues. From germline, CDR1 is GTSNPN and CDR2 SVGIG (reference sequence). The table came from immunoSEQ multiplex PCR; TCRdb's copy has only in-frame clones and leaves some out. This sample has 150,000 to 200,000 clones; around 82% occur once, and the top ten carry approximately 5.4%. What was sequenced was PBMCs or T cells enriched from blood (not recorded which). The chain carries TRBV30 and TRBJ2-5; D unresolved. The TCR was taken from a man aged 35-49 years who had recovered from COVID-19. The CDR3 sequence is CAWSLMRLQETQYF. For the CDR3, the DNA is TGTGCCTGGAGCCTCATGAGACTCCAAGAGACCCAGTACTTC.